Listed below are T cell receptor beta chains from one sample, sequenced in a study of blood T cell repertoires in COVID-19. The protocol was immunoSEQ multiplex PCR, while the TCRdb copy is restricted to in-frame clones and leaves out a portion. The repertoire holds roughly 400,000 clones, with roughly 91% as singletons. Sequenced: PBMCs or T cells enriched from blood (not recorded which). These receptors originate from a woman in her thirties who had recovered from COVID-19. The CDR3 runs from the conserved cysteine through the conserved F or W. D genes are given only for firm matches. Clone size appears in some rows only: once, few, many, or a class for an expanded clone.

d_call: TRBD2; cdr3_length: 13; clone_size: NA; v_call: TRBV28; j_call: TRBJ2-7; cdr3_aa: CASLTSGSHEQYF; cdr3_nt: TGTGCCAGCTTGACTAGCGGGAGCCACGAGCAGTACTTC
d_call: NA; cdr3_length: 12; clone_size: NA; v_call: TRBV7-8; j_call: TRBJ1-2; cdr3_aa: CASSPRGGGYTF; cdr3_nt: TGTGCCAGCAGTCCGAGGGGGGGAGGCTACACCTTC
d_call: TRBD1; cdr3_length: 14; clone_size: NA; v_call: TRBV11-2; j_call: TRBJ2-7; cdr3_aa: CASSFGDRTYEQYF; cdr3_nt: TGTGCCAGCAGCTTCGGGGACAGAACCTACGAGCAGTACTTC
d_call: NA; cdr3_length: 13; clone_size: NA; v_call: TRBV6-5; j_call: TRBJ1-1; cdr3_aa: CASSSSTRDRTFF; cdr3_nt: NA
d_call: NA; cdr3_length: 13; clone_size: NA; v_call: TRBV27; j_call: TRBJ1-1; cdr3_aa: CASSLTGDTEAFF; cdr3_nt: TGTGCCAGCAGTTTAACGGGGGATACTGAAGCTTTCTTT
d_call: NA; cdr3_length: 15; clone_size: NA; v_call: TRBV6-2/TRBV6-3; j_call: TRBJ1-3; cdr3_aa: CASSVESYSGNTIYF; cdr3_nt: TGTGCCAGCAGTGTTGAAAGCTACTCTGGAAACACCATATATTTT
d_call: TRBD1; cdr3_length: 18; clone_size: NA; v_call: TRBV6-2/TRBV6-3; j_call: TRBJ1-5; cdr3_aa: CASSQDRGLGGLYQPQHF; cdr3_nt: TGTGCCAGCAGTCAGGACAGGGGGCTAGGAGGTTTGTATCAGCCCCAGCATTTT
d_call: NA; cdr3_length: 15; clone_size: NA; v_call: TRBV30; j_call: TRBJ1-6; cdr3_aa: CAWSVRTVGGSPLHF; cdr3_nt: TGTGCCTGGAGTGTAAGGACGGTCGGAGGTTCACCCCTCCACTTT
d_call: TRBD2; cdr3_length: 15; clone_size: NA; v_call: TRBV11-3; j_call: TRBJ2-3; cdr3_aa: CASSPGTSETDTQYF; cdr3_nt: TGTGCCAGCAGCCCGGGGACTAGCGAAACAGATACGCAGTATTTT
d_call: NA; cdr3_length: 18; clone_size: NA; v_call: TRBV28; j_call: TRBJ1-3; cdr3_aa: CASSPTPGQWSSGNTIYF; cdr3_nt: TGTGCCAGCAGTCCGACCCCGGGACAATGGAGCTCTGGAAACACCATATATTTT
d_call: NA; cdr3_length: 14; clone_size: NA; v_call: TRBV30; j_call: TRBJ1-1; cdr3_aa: CAWDMDLGGTEAFF; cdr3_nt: TGTGCCTGGGACATGGACTTGGGGGGCACTGAAGCTTTCTTT
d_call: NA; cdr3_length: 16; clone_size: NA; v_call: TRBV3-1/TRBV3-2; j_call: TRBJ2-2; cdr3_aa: CASRAKGGAATGELFF; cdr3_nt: TGTGCCAGCAGAGCAAAGGGGGGGGCGGCCACCGGGGAGCTGTTTTTT
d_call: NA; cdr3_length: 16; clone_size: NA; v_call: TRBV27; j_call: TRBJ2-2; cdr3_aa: CASRREERRNTGELFF; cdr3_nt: TGTGCCAGCAGGCGAGAGGAAAGAAGGAACACCGGGGAGCTGTTTTTT
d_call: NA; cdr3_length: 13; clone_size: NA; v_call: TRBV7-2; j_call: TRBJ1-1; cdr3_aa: CASSSGWVTEAFF; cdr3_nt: TGTGCCAGCAGCTCCGGGTGGGTCACTGAAGCTTTCTTT
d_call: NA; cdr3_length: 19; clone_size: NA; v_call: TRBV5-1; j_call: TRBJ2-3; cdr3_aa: CASSLPRLNRPLGTDTQYF; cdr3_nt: TGCGCCAGCAGCTTGCCCAGGCTTAACAGGCCATTGGGCACAGATACGCAGTATTTT
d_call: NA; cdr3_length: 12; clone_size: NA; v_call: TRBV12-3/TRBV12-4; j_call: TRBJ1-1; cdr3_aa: CASSWGGTEAFF; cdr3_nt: TGTGCCAGCAGTTGGGGGGGTACTGAAGCTTTCTTT
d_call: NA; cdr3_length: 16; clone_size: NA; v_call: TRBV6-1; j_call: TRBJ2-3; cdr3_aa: CASSEAWGDSTDTQYF; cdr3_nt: TGTGCCAGCAGTGAAGCGTGGGGGGATAGCACAGATACGCAGTATTTT
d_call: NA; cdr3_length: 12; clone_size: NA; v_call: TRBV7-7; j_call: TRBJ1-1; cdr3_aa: CASSLLNTEAFF; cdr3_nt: TGTGCTAGCAGCTTATTAAACACTGAAGCTTTCTTT
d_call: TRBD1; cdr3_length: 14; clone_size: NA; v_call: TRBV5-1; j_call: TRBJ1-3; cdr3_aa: CASRPTGLGNTIYF; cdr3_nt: TGCGCCAGCAGGCCGACAGGGTTAGGAAACACCATATATTTT
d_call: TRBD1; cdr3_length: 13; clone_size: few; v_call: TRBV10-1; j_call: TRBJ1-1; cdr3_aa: CATKGQTNTEAFF; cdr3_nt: TGCGCCACCAAGGGACAGACGAACACTGAAGCTTTCTTT
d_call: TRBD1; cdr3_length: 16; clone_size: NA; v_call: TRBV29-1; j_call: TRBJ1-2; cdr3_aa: CSVLGTGGPSNYGYTF; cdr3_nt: TGCAGCGTTCTGGGGACAGGGGGCCCTTCGAACTATGGCTACACCTTC
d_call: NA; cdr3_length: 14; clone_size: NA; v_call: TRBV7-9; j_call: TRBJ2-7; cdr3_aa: CASSFGGVEYEQYF; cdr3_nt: TGTGCCAGCAGCTTCGGCGGGGTGGAATACGAGCAGTACTTC
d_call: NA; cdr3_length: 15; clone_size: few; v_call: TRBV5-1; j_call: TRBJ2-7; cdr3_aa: CASRRDTSNPYEQYF; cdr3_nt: TGCGCCAGCAGACGAGATACCTCCAATCCCTACGAGCAGTACTTC
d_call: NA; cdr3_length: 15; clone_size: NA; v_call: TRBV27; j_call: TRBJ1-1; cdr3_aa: CASSSLSSGDTEAFF; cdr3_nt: TGTGCCAGCAGTTCCCTCTCATCAGGGGACACTGAAGCTTTCTTT
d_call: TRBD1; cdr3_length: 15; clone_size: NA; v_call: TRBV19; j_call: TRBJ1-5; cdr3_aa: CASRTGIESNQPQHF; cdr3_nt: TGTGCCAGTAGGACAGGGATAGAGAGCAATCAGCCCCAGCATTTT
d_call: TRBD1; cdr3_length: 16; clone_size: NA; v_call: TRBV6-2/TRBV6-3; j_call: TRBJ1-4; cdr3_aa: CASSDRDRMTNEKLFF; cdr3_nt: TGTGCCAGCAGTGACAGGGATCGGATGACTAATGAAAAACTGTTTTTT
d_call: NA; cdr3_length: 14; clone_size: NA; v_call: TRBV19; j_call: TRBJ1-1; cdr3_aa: CASRQGGPNTEAFF; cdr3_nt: TGTGCCAGTAGGCAAGGGGGACCGAACACTGAAGCTTTCTTT
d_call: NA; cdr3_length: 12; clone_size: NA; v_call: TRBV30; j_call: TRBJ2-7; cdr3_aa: CAWNTGTYEQYF; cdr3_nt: TGTGCCTGGAATACGGGGACCTACGAGCAGTACTTC
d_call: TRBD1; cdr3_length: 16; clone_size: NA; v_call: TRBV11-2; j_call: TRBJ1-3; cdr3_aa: CASSSPGTDPGNTIYF; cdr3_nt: TGTGCCAGCAGCTCCCCCGGGACAGACCCTGGAAACACCATATATTTT
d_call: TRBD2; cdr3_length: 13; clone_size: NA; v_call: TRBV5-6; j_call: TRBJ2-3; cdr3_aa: CASMRAGVDTQYF; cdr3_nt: TGTGCCAGCATGAGGGCGGGGGTAGATACGCAGTATTTT
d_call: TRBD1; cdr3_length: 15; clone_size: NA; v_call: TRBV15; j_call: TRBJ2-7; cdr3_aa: CATSRGNTGADEQYF; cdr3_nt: TGTGCCACCAGCAGAGGTAACACAGGGGCCGACGAGCAGTACTTC
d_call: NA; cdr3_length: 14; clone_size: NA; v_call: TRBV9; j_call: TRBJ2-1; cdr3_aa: CASSVEGGLDEQFF; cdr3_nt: TGTGCCAGCAGCGTAGAGGGGGGGCTGGATGAGCAGTTCTTC
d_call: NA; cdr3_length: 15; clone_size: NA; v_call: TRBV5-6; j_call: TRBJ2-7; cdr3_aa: CASSLGFWQVGEQYF; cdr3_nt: TGTGCCAGCAGCTTGGGTTTTTGGCAGGTGGGCGAGCAGTACTTC
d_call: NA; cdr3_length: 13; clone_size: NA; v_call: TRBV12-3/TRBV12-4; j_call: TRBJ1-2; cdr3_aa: CASSLNQNYGYTF; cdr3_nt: TGTGCCAGCAGTTTAAATCAGAACTATGGCTACACCTTC
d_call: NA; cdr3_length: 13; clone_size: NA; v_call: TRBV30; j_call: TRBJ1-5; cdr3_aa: CAWSSSRDQPQHF; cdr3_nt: TGTGCCTGGAGCTCGTCGCGGGATCAGCCCCAGCATTTT
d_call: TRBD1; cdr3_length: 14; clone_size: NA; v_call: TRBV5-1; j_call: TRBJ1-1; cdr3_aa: CASRQDRDDTEAFF; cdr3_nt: TGCGCCAGCAGACAGGACAGGGACGACACTGAAGCTTTCTTT
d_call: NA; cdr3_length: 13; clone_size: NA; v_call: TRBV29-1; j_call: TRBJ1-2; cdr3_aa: CSVEQGLNYGYTF; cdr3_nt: TGCAGCGTCGAGCAGGGACTGAACTATGGCTACACCTTC
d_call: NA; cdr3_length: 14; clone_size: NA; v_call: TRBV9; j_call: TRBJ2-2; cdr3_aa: CASSVYWNTGELFF; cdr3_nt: TGTGCCAGCAGCGTGTACTGGAACACCGGGGAGCTGTTTTTT
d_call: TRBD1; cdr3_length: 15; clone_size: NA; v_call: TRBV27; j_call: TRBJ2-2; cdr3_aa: CASSRGTGFAGELFF; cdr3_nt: TGTGCCAGCAGCCGTGGGACAGGGTTTGCCGGGGAGCTGTTTTTT
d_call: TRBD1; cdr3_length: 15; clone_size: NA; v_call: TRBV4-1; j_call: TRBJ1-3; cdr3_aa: CASSQAGQGLNTIYF; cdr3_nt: TGCGCCAGCAGCCAAGCGGGACAGGGACTAAACACCATATATTTT
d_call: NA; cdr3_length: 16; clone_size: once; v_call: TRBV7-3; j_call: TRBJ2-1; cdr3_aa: CASSLMVAEPYNEQFF; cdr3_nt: TGTGCCAGCAGCTTAATGGTAGCGGAGCCTTACAATGAGCAGTTCTTC
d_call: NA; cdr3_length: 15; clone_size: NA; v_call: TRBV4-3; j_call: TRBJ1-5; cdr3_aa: CASSQDRNSNQPQHF; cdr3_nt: TGCGCCAGCAGCCAAGACAGAAATAGCAATCAGCCCCAGCATTTT
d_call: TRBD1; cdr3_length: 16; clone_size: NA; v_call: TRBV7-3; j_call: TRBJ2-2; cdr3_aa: CASSSYGQDNTGELFF; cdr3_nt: TGTGCCAGCAGCTCTTATGGACAGGATAACACCGGGGAGCTGTTTTTT
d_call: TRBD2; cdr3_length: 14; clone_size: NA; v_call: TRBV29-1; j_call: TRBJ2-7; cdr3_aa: CSVQNSGSRYEQYF; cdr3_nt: TGCAGCGTTCAAAATAGCGGGAGTCGCTACGAGCAGTACTTC
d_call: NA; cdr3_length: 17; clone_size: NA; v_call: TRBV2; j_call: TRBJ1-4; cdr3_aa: CASSDNRAHTGGEKLFF; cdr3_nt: TGTGCCAGCAGTGACAATAGGGCCCACACAGGTGGTGAAAAACTGTTTTTT
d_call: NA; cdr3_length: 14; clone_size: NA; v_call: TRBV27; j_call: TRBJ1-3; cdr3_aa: CASSFDSSGNTIYF; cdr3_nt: TGTGCCAGCAGCTTCGATAGCTCTGGAAACACCATATATTTT